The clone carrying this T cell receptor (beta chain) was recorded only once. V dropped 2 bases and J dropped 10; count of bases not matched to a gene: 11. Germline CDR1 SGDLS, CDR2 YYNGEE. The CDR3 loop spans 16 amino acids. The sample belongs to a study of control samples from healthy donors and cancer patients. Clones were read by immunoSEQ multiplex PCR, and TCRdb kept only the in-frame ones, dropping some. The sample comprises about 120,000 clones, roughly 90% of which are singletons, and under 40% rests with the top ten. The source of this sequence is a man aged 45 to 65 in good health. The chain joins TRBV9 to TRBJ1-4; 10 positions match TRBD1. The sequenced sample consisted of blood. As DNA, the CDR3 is TGTGCCAGCAGCGTTGCCTCCGGGACAGGGGACGCAAAACTGTTTTTT. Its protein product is CASSVASGTGDAKLFF.